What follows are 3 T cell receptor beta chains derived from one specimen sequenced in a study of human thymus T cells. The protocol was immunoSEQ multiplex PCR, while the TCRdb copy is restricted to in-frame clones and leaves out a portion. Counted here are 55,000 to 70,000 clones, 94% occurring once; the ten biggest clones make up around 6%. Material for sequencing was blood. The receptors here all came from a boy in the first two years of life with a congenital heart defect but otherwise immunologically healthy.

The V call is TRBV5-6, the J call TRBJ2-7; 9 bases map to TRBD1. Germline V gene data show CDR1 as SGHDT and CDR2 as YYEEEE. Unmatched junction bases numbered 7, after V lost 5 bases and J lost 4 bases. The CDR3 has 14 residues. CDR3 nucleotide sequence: TGTGCCAGCAGTGAGACAGGGGGGATTTACGAGCAGTACTTC. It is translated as CASSETGGIYEQYF.

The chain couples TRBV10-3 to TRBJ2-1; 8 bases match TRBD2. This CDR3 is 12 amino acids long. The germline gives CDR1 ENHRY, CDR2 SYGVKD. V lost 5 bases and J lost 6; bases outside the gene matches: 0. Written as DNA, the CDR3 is TGTGCCATCAGTAGCGGGAGCAATGAGCAGTTCTTC. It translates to CAISSGSNEQFF.

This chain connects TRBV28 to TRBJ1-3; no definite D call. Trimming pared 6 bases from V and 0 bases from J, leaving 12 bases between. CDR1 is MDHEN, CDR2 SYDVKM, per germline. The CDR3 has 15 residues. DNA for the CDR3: TGTGCCAGCAGACCGGGCCCGAGCTCTGGAAACACCATATATTTT. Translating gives CASRPGPSSGNTIYF.